This TCR beta chain is drawn from a study of T cells in Graves' hyperthyroidism and ophthalmopathy. Based on clinical symptoms, serum thyroxine and TRAb, thyroid ultrasound and orbital computed tomography, diagnoses were reached. The sample holds a few counts of this clonotype. Germline lookup yields CDR1 SGHRS and CDR2 YFSETQ. V trimming: 4 bases; J trimming: 8 bases; junction bases outside the gene matches: 10. This CDR3 region has 14 residues. Amplification of TCR beta CDR3 regions was performed using RNA transcripts as template. The HTBI primer set drove a first-round RT-PCR of the TCR CDR3. TCRdb used MiXCR to reprocess the multiplex PCR reads, holding one entry per CDR3 protein. The table shows under 400,000 distinct CDR3 sequences, with roughly 14% occurring only once.

The source is a woman between 18 and 29 years old with Graves' hyperthyroidism that later progressed to Graves' ophthalmopathy. The chain uses TRBV5-1 and TRBJ1-2, with 8 bases identical to TRBD1. Material: blood. The CDR3 protein is CASSIRQGLGGYTF. Written as DNA, the CDR3 is TGCGCCAGCAGCATCCGACAGGGGTTAGGGGGCTACACCTTC.